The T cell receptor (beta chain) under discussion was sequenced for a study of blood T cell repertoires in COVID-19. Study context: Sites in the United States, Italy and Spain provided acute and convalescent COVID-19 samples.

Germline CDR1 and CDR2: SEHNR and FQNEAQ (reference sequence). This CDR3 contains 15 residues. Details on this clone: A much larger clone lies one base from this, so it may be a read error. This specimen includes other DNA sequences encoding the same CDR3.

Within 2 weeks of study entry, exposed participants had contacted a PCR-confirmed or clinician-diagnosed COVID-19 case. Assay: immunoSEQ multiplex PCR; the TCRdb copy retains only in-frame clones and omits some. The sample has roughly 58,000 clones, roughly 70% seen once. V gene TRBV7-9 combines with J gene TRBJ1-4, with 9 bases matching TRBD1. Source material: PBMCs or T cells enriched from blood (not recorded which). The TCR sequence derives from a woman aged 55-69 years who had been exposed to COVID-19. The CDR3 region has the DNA TGTGCCAGCAGTTTCCTGACAGGGGGTAATGAAAAACTATTTTTT. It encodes CASSFLTGGNEKLFF.